This T cell receptor beta chain came from a study of high-grade serous ovarian cancer treatment subgroups. For the study at large: Mean per sample: about 14,000 reads, 6,500 to 9,000 unique TCR beta rearrangements.

The repertoire was sequenced with immunoSEQ multiplex PCR; TCRdb's copy has only in-frame clones and lacks some. The profile covers around 710 clones, with roughly three quarters appearing a single time and roughly 16% taken by the ten largest. CDR1 is SGDLS and CDR2 is YYNGEE in the germline V gene. Trimming stripped 0 bases from V and 0 bases from J, with 8 bases between. CDR3 length: 15 amino acids. The tumor samples were collected prior to definitive surgery or chemotherapy. Worth noting for this clone: Antigen unknown.

The study, taken as a whole, reports: Repertoire similarity ranged about 0.1 to 0.79 between tumors of one patient. Higher neoantigen levels went with greater TCR clonal relatedness.

The sequence was collected from a human donor with high-grade serous ovarian cancer. The chain combines TRBV9 with TRBJ2-3; D gene unclear. Sample: tumor tissue. Here the CDR3 reads CASSVETVSTDTQYF. CDR3 bases: TGTGCCAGCAGCGTAGAAACGGTTAGCACAGATACGCAGTATTTT.